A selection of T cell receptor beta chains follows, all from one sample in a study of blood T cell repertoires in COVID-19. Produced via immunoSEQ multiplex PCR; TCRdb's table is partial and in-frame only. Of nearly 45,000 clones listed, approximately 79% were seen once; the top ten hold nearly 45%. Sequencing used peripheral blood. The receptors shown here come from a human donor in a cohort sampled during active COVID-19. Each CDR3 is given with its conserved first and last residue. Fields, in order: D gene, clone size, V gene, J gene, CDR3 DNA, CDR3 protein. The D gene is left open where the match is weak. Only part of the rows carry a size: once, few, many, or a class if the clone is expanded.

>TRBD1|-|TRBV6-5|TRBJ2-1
TGTGCCAGCAGTTACTCCCGGGACAGGGAGTCCAATGAGCAGTTCTTC
CASSYSRDRESNEQFF
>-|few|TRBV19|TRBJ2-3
TGTGCCAGTAGTTCGGCAGGGCCGTATGACGTTAGCACAGATACGCAGTATTTT
CASSSAGPYDVSTDTQYF
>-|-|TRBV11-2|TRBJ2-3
TGTGCCAGCAGCTTAGTTGGCGGAAGCACAGATACGCAGTATTTT
CASSLVGGSTDTQYF
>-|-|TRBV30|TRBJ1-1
TGTGCCTGGAGTCATGCCGGGAACACTGAAGCTTTCTTT
CAWSHAGNTEAFF
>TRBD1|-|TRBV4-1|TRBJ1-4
TGCGCCAGCAGCCAAGGGACAGGGTTCGAATCTGAAAAACTGTTTTTT
CASSQGTGFESEKLFF
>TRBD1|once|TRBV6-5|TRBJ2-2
TGTGCCAGCAATGTTACAGGGGGCCCCGGGGAGCTGTTTTTT
CASNVTGGPGELFF
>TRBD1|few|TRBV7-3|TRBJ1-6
TGTGCCAGCAGCTCCACAGGGGACCCCTATAATTCACCCCTCCACTTT
CASSSTGDPYNSPLHF
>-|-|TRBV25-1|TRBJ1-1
TGTGCCAGCAGTGAACCCTACGCCGGGACTGAAGCTTTCTTT
CASSEPYAGTEAFF
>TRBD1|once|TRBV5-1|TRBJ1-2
TGCGCCAGCAGCTTGGGGTCGACAGGGGGCGAGGGTGGCTACACCTTC
CASSLGSTGGEGGYTF
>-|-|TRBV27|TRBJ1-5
TGTGCCAGCAGTCAAACAGGAGTAAATCAGCCCCAGCATTTT
CASSQTGVNQPQHF
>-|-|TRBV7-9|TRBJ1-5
TGTGCCAGCAGCTTAGACAGAGATAGCAATCAGCCCCAGCATTTT
CASSLDRDSNQPQHF
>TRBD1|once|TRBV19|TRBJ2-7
TGTGCCAGTAGTCACCGACAGGGATCCTCCTACGAGCAGTACTTC
CASSHRQGSSYEQYF
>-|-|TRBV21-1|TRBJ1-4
TGTGCCAGCAGCAAATACCAGGGATATGAAAAACTGTTTTTT
CASSKYQGYEKLFF
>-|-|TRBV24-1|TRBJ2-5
TGTGCCACCAGTGAGTGGGACAAGCAAGAGACCCAGTACTTC
CATSEWDKQETQYF
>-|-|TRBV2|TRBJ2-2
TGTGCCAGCAGCGTCGAAACTAGCCGCACCGGGGAGCTGTTTTTT
CASSVETSRTGELFF
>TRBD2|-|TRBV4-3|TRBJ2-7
TGCGCCAGCAGCCAAGCGAATAGCGGGTACTACGAGCAGTACTTC
CASSQANSGYYEQYF
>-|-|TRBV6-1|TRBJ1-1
TGTGCCAGCAGTGAAAATCATAGGGGTTTCGAAGCTTTCTTT
CASSENHRGFEAFF
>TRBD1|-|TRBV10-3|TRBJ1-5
TGTGCCATCGCAAAGGACAGGGATTCGAATCAGCCCCAGCATTTT
CAIAKDRDSNQPQHF
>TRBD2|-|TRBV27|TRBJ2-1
TGTGCCAGCAGTTCGAGACTAGCGGGGACCTACAATGAGCAGTTCTTC
CASSSRLAGTYNEQFF
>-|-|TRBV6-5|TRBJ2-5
TGTGCCAGCAACGTCCCCGGGACCCAGTACTTC
CASNVPGTQYF
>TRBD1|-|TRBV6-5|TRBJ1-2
TGTGCCAGCAGTTACCACAGGGGAGACTATGGCTACACCTTC
CASSYHRGDYGYTF
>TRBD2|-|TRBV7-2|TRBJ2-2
TGTGCCAGCAGCTTTATAGCGGGGTCAACCGGGGAGCTGTTTTTT
CASSFIAGSTGELFF
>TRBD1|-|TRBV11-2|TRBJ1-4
TGTGCCAGCAGCTTAGGGCAGGGGGCGAATGAAAAACTGTTTTTT
CASSLGQGANEKLFF
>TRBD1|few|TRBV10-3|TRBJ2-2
TGTGCCATCAGTGACCAGCCCAGGGGGCAGGGTTTAACAGGGGAGCTGTTTTTT
CAISDQPRGQGLTGELFF